This T cell receptor (beta chain) was documented in a study of cytomegalovirus exposure and HLA in healthy donors. Study observations and caveats: A later analysis reportedly found fewer N-insertions in an Asian-associated ancestry cluster than the roughly 680-donor mean. Researchers reported in a later analysis that a missense DCLRE1C variant was tied to TCR beta V- and J-gene trimming.

The length of the CDR3 is 11 residues. V lost 7 bases and J lost 7, with 8 bases in between. Germline CDR1 reads SNHLY; CDR2 reads FYNNEI. PCR involved 60 Vbeta and 13 Jbeta primers. Assay used: immunoSEQ multiplex PCR; TCRdb lists only in-frame clones, some missing. The table has 110,000 or so clones, around 77% seen once. Note on this clone: Its antigen is not known.

V is TRBV2 and J is TRBJ2-1; no firm D call. The receptor comes from a woman under 40 in good health and CMV-seropositive. The sample taken for sequencing was PBMCs. CDR3 nucleotide sequence: TGTGCCAGCACAACTTATAATGAGCAGTTCTTC. Its translation: CASTTYNEQFF.